This T cell receptor beta chain was identified during a study of CD8+CD57+ T cells in acquired aplastic anemia. Study-level information: Sorted CD4+ and CD8+ cells yielded about 2.9 ug of DNA on average. Average CD4+ read depth in healthy donors was around 10 million reads.

Germline V gene sequence: CDR1 SEHNR, CDR2 FQNEAQ (reference sequence). The CDR3 is 11 amino acids. The V end lost 5 bases, the J end lost 7 bases, and 5 bases lay between the germline ends. This clonotype has only a few counts. Its antigen is not identified. CDR3 and TCR beta VDJ profiling relied on genomic DNA as the template. Via MiXCR, TCRdb re-called the reads, giving one row per CDR3 protein. The sample holds hundreds of thousands of distinct CDR3 sequences, around 68% seen once. General observations from the study: Overlap between patients and controls comprised some 31 CD8+ CDR3 sequences.

This receptor was obtained from a human donor in good health, serving as a control. The sample consisted of sorted CD4+, CD8+, or CD8+CD57+ T cells (not recorded which) from PBMCs. The chain joins TRBV7-9 to TRBJ2-2; D gene ambiguous. The CDR3 here is CASSTSGELFF. The CDR3 DNA is TGTGCCAGCAGCACCAGCGGGGAGCTGTTTTTT.